The 22 T cell receptor beta chains presented below share a single source sample, sequenced in a study of blood T cells in healthy people across ages. PCR was performed a second time for about 7 to 12 cycles using a sample-barcoded 5' primer and a J-beta primer mix. TCRdb used MiXCR to reprocess the 5' RACE reads, holding one entry per CDR3 protein. This table holds more than 900,000 distinct CDR3 sequences, about 28% found once. The sample was also linked to a second study, of T cells of mothers and their children.

The sample was blood. Source of these receptors: a woman in her thirties or forties in good health.

This clonotype was found a few times. The rearrangement uses TRBV29-1 and TRBJ1-1, with D possibly matching TRBD1 (6 bases). CDR3 size: 15 residues. Germline lookup yields CDR1 SQVTM and CDR2 ANQGSEA. Trimming took off 0 bases at V and 6 bases at J, with 17 bases between the two ends. The CDR3 region has the DNA TGCAGCGTTGAAGATTACACAGGGAGAGGCTCTGAAGCTTTCTTT. Protein sequence: CSVEDYTGRGSEAFF.

V and J are TRBV7-9 and TRBJ1-4, with D possibly TRBD1 on 6 matching bases. The length of the CDR3 is 14 residues. Germline CDR1 is SEHNR and CDR2 is FQNEAQ (reference sequence). V lost 5 bases, J lost 8 bases, and 15 bases lay in between. The CDR3 region has the DNA TGTGCCAGCAGCCAAAAAACTACAGGGGAAAAACTGTTTTTT. It yields the protein CASSQKTTGEKLFF.

V gene TRBV20-1 combines with J gene TRBJ2-5, with D possibly being TRBD2 (6 bases). In germline, CDR1 is DFQATT, CDR2 SNEGSKA (reference sequence). The CDR3 runs 11 residues. Trimming left V 5 bases short and J 5 bases short, with 9 bases between. Here the CDR3 DNA reads TGCAGTGCTCCGGGACTTGAGACCCAGTACTTC. This translates into CSAPGLETQYF.

This clonotype was found many times. The V gene is TRBV27, the J gene TRBJ1-2; TRBD1 aligns across 7 bases. Germline CDR1 is MNHEY and CDR2 is SMNVEV (reference sequence). The CDR3 covers 14 residues. J gave up 4 bases and V 3 bases, and 5 bases lay outside the gene matches. Here the CDR3 DNA reads TGTGCCAGCAGTTTGTCAGGGGGACCCTATGGCTACACCTTC. It specifies CASSLSGGPYGYTF.

The chain recombines TRBV28 with TRBJ1-2, with TRBD1 identical over 9 bases. The germline V gene encodes CDR1 MDHEN and CDR2 SYDVKM. This CDR3 has 15 residues. Losses at the gene ends were 3 bases for V and 1 base for J; bases not matched to a gene: 3. The CDR3 nucleotides are TGTGCCAGCAGTTTGACAGGGGGAAGTAACTATGGCTACACCTTC. Translated, it gives CASSLTGGSNYGYTF.

This clonotype has more than one count but fewer than ten. V and J are TRBV5-1 and TRBJ1-1; D not certain. This CDR3 has 16 residues. CDR1 and CDR2 (germline): SGHRS, YFSETQ. V was cut by 0 bases and J by 6 bases, with 18 bases left in between. The DNA for the CDR3 is TGCGCCAGCAGCTTGGCCGACTCAGCACTGGGTTCTGAAGCTTTCTTT. Translated: CASSLADSALGSEAFF.

This clonotype was recorded a few times. V is TRBV5-1 and J is TRBJ2-1; D is possibly TRBD1 (5 bases). There are 18 residues in the CDR3. Germline V lookup: CDR1 SGHRS, CDR2 YFSETQ. The V end was cut by 2 bases, the J end by 1 base, with 19 bases between. CDR3: CASSLRPQGRDSYNEQFF. In nucleotides, the CDR3 is TGCGCCAGCAGCTTAAGACCGCAGGGTCGAGATTCCTACAATGAGCAGTTCTTC.

The V and J genes are TRBV4-3 and TRBJ2-3; D may be TRBD2 (7 bases). Germline lookup yields CDR1 LGHNA and CDR2 YSLEER. There are 17 residues in the CDR3. The V gene lost 1 base and the J gene lost 2 bases, with 16 bases spanning the gap. The CDR3 here is CASSQVFRGAYTDTQYF. CDR3 nucleotides: TGCGCCAGCAGCCAAGTCTTCCGGGGGGCGTACACAGATACGCAGTATTTT.

This clonotype came up many times. The chain uses TRBV29-1 and TRBJ2-1; 11 bases fit TRBD2. The junction had 13 bases not matched to a gene; V was cut back by 3 bases and J by 0 bases. The length of the CDR3 is 19 residues. From germline, CDR1 is SQVTM and CDR2 ANQGSEA. CDR3 nucleotides: TGCAGCGTTGAGGGGACTAGCGGTAAAGGGGATTCCTCCTACAATGAGCAGTTCTTC. It yields the protein CSVEGTSGKGDSSYNEQFF.

This clonotype was seen ten or more times. The rearrangement links TRBV4-2 to TRBJ2-7; 9 positions match TRBD2. The CDR3 extends over 15 amino acids. Germline V gene sequence: CDR1 LGHNA, CDR2 YNFKEQ. V gave up 2 bases and J gave up 1 base; unmatched junction bases: 3. CDR3 bases: TGTGCCAGCAGCCAACAGCGGGGGGAATCCTACGAGCAGTACTTC. This sequence encodes CASSQQRGESYEQYF.

About this clonotype: One junction end disagrees with the germline gene, perhaps due to a read error. This sequence joins TRBV27 and TRBJ2-5, with 9 bases lining up with TRBD1. CDR3 length: 16 amino acids. Germline CDR1 and CDR2: MNHEY and SMNVEV (reference sequence). CDR3 loop: CASSLLGTGLEETRYF. The CDR3 DNA reads TGTGCCAGCAGTTTACTAGGGACAGGGTTAGAAGAGACCCGGTACTTC.

This clonotype was counted at least ten times. The chain links TRBV12-3 or TRBV12-4 to TRBJ2-4, with 11 bases matching TRBD1. The CDR3 is 17 residues long. V dropped 2 bases and J dropped 2; count of bases not matched to a gene: 5. CDR3 in amino acids: CASSLPLDRGPKNIQYF. CDR3 bases: TGTGCCAGCAGTTTACCCTTGGACAGGGGGCCCAAAAACATTCAGTACTTC.

Comments on this clonotype: With a much larger clone just one base away, this may be a read error. This chain links TRBV11-1 with TRBJ2-4; 8 bases fit TRBD1. Germline CDR1 reads SGHAT; CDR2 reads FQDESV (reference sequence). The V segment lost 4 bases and the J segment 8 bases; nucleotides outside the gene matches: 7. CDR3 length: 14 amino acids. The CDR3 reads CASSCQGAKDIQYF. The DNA for the CDR3 is TGTGCCAGCAGCTGTCAGGGGGCGAAGGACATTCAGTACTTC.

This clonotype came up once. A much larger clone is a single base away; this may be a read error. The chain links TRBV30 to TRBJ2-4, with D perhaps TRBD1 or TRBD2 (7 bases each). V lost 8 bases, J lost 9 bases, and 20 bases lay in between. CDR1 and CDR2 (germline): GTSNPN, SVGIG (reference sequence). The CDR3 is 13 amino acids. The CDR3 region is CAGAQGRDGIQYF. In nucleotides, the CDR3 is TGTGCCGGGGCACAGGGGAGGGATGGCATTCAGTACTTC. Combining the CDR3 with reference TRBV30 and TRBJ2-4 gives the whole variable domain SQTIHQWPATLVQPVGSPLSLECTVEGTSNPNLYWYRQAAGRGLQLLFYSVGIGQISSEVPQNLSASRPQDRQFILSSKKLLLSDSGFYLCAGAQGRDGIQYFGAGTRLSVL.

CDR3 loop: CASSRGDWDRGYEQYF. The CDR3 nucleotides read TGTGCCAGCAGCCGGGGGGACTGGGACAGGGGCTACGAGCAGTACTTC. The gene calls are TRBV12-3 or TRBV12-4 and TRBJ2-7; 10 positions agree with TRBD1. CDR3 length equals 16 residues. J was trimmed by 3 bases and V by 6 bases; bases with no gene match: 11.

The chain has TRBV28 and TRBJ1-1; D remains unclear. V was cut by 3 bases and J by 6 bases, with 8 bases left in between. There are 12 residues in the CDR3. The germline V gene has CDR1 MDHEN and CDR2 SYDVKM. CDR3 sequence: CASSFSTSEAFF. The DNA of the CDR3 is TGTGCCAGCAGTTTTTCGACCTCTGAAGCTTTCTTT.

The chain uses TRBV27 and TRBJ2-1; D not resolved. Deletions cut 2 bases from V and 0 bases from J, with 8 bases between. The CDR3 length is 15 residues. Per the germline V gene, CDR1 is MNHEY and CDR2 is SMNVEV (reference sequence). Here the CDR3 DNA reads TGTGCCAGCAGTTTACTTTCAAGCTCCTACAATGAGCAGTTCTTC. Translating it yields CASSLLSSSYNEQFF.

To note about this clonotype: It may be a read error: a sequence one base away is much more abundant. The rearrangement links TRBV18 to TRBJ2-4; D is perhaps TRBD1 (6 bases). TRBJ2-5 explains the end of the DNA better; the J call may be wrong. The CDR3 has 14 amino acids. CDR1 is KGHSH, CDR2 LQKENI, per germline. CDR3 in amino acids: CASSPTQGRETQYF. CDR3 nucleotides: TGTGCCAGCTCACCAACGCAGGGGAGAGAGACCCAGTACTTC.

A note on this clonotype: Germline is not matched at one junction end, which may reflect a read error. The V and J genes are TRBV7-2 and TRBJ2-6; D is unresolved. The CDR3 length is 14 residues. CDR1 and CDR2 from the germline V gene are SGHTA and FQGNSA. The CDR3 sequence is CASGLEPGANVLTF. The CDR3 bases are TGTGCCAGCGGCTTAGAACCCGGGGCCAACGTCCTGACTTTC.

This clonotype was seen many times. The chain's CDR3 is CSAERRSYEQYF. CDR3 DNA sequence: TGCAGTGCGGAAAGGAGGTCCTACGAGCAGTACTTC. The genes are TRBV20-1 and TRBJ2-7; weak D call: TRBD2 (5 bases). Per the germline V gene, CDR1 is DFQATT and CDR2 is SNEGSKA (reference sequence). The CDR3 spans 12 residues. The V end lost 6 bases, the J end lost 1 base, and 10 bases lay between the germline ends.

CDR3 protein: CASSPRQGNTDTQYF. CDR3 in DNA: TGTGCCAGCAGCCCCCGACAGGGAAACACAGATACGCAGTATTTT. The chain uses TRBV9 and TRBJ2-3; 7 bases fit TRBD1. Germline-derived CDR1 and CDR2 are SGDLS and YYNGEE. The CDR3 loop spans 15 amino acids. V trimming: 4 bases; J trimming: 2 bases; junction bases outside the gene matches: 7.

This clonotype was observed a few times. The chain joins TRBV6-6 to TRBJ1-4, with unresolved D. Germline CDR1 is MNHNY and CDR2 is SVGAGI (reference sequence). V was clipped by 6 bases and J by 0 bases, with 14 bases between them. The CDR3 totals 16 residues. The CDR3 DNA reads as TGTGCCAGCAGCACCTACATCCGTGCAACTAATGAAAAACTGTTTTTT. It specifies CASSTYIRATNEKLFF.